The rows below give T cell receptor beta chains drawn from one sample of a study of blood T cell repertoires in COVID-19. Measured with immunoSEQ multiplex PCR; TCRdb has only the in-frame clones, and not every one. This sample carries about 140,000 clones, 85% to 90% of them seen once, and the ten largest clones take more than 3.5%. Sequenced material: peripheral blood. The receptors originated from a woman aged 40 to 50 with acute or convalescent COVID-19. The CDR3 runs from the conserved cysteine through the conserved F or W. A D gene is named only where the DNA matches it firmly.

V: TRBV25-1
J: TRBJ2-7
D: TRBD2
DNA: TGTGCCAGCAGTGAATATATGGGGGCGGGGGGCCGCTCCTACGAGCAGTACTTC
CDR3: CASSEYMGAGGRSYEQYF

V: TRBV6-6
J: TRBJ2-7
D: TRBD1
DNA: TGTGCCAGCAGCCTCGACAGGGGTGACGAGCAGTACTTC
CDR3: CASSLDRGDEQYF

V: TRBV6-2/TRBV6-3
J: TRBJ1-1
D: .
DNA: TGTGCCAGCAGTTACTCTCCCAGGGCGACCCCCGGTGAAGCTTTCTTT
CDR3: CASSYSPRATPGEAFF

V: TRBV27
J: TRBJ1-1
D: .
DNA: TGTGCCAGCACCTTCCCCAGTTGGCTTCCTAACACTGAAGCTTTCTTT
CDR3: CASTFPSWLPNTEAFF

V: TRBV20-1
J: TRBJ1-1
D: .
DNA: TGCAGTGCTGGCGACAGGGAAGCTTTCTTT
CDR3: CSAGDREAFF

V: TRBV30
J: TRBJ1-1
D: .
DNA: TGTGCCCTGGATCCGGTGGGGGGAGAGACTGAAGCTTTCTTT
CDR3: CALDPVGGETEAFF

V: TRBV5-1
J: TRBJ2-3
D: TRBD1
DNA: TGCGCCAGCAGCTTCACCGGGACAGGGCTGGGGACAGATACGCAGTATTTT
CDR3: CASSFTGTGLGTDTQYF

V: TRBV10-3
J: TRBJ2-1
D: .
DNA: TGTGCCACTACCCCTAGCGCGAGACAGGAGCAGTTCTTC
CDR3: CATTPSARQEQFF

V: TRBV5-5
J: TRBJ1-1
D: TRBD1
DNA: TGTGCCAGCAGGTTTGGACAGGGGTCGACTGAAGCTTTCTTT
CDR3: CASRFGQGSTEAFF

V: TRBV11-3
J: TRBJ2-2
D: TRBD2
DNA: TGTGCCAGCAGCTTGGGAGGGCCTGGGGACACCGGGGAGCTGTTTTTT
CDR3: CASSLGGPGDTGELFF

V: TRBV11-1
J: TRBJ2-5
D: .
DNA: TGTGCCAGCAGCTTAGGACTAACCCAAGAGACCCAGTACTTC
CDR3: CASSLGLTQETQYF

V: TRBV5-4
J: TRBJ2-5
D: .
DNA: TGTGCCAGCAGCTTGGGCGGCCAAGAGACCCAGTACTTC
CDR3: CASSLGGQETQYF

V: TRBV27
J: TRBJ1-2
D: .
DNA: TGTGCCAGCAGTTTATATCCCGGACAAGGGGGTAACTATGGCTACACCTTC
CDR3: CASSLYPGQGGNYGYTF